These T cell receptor beta chains were read from a single sample in a study of T cell repertoires in cytomegalovirus infection. TCRdb called the reads again in MiXCR, with one record for every CDR3 protein. Of 290,000 or so distinct CDR3 sequences in the sample, about 9.2% were seen once. Specimen: PBMCs. The receptors derive from a human donor in good health (CMV status not recorded). Some clones in this sample may be carry-over from other donors' samples. The CDR3 runs from the conserved cysteine through the conserved F or W. The D gene is left open where the match is weak. Size values are once, few and many counts, or a class for expanded clones, and some rows have none.

j_call	v_call	clone_size	d_call	cdr3_nt	cdr3_aa
TRBJ2-6	TRBV28	many	TRBD2	TGTGCCAGCAGTTTATCGGGTAGCGGGGGGTTCTCTGGGGCCAACGTCCTGACTTTC	CASSLSGSGGFSGANVLTF
TRBJ1-1	TRBV12-3/TRBV12-4	many	-	TGTGCCAGCGGGCGCACTGAAGCTTTCTTT	CASGRTEAFF
TRBJ1-1	TRBV29-1	-	-	TGCAGCGTGGGGGTGGAGACTGAAGCTTTCTTT	CSVGVETEAFF
TRBJ1-1	TRBV7-9	many	TRBD1	TGTGCCAGCAGCTCGGGACAGGGGGTGAACACTGAAGCTTTCTTT	CASSSGQGVNTEAFF
TRBJ2-5	TRBV28	-	-	TGTGCCAGCAGTTCGAACAGCCAAGAGACCCAGTACTTC	CASSSNSQETQYF
TRBJ2-1	TRBV11-3	many	-	TGTGCCAGCAGCTTGGCAGGGGGGGCCCCCTACAATGAGCAGTTCTTC	CASSLAGGAPYNEQFF
TRBJ2-5	TRBV7-9	many	TRBD2	TGTGCCAGCAGCCAAACGCGGGGGGGCCTCGAGACCCAGTACTTC	CASSQTRGGLETQYF
TRBJ1-4	TRBV29-1	-	-	TGCAGCGTTGCAGGGGACCATTATACCTGGGAAAAACTGTTTTTT	CSVAGDHYTWEKLFF
TRBJ2-7	TRBV10-3	many	TRBD1	TGTGCCATCAGTGAGACACAGGGGGACGAGCAGTACTTC	CAISETQGDEQYF
TRBJ2-7	TRBV10-3	-	TRBD1	TGTGCCACCGCGACAGGGGCACCCTACGAGCAGTACTTC	CATATGAPYEQYF
TRBJ2-1	TRBV12-3/TRBV12-4	many	TRBD2	TGTGCCAGCCTTTCATTGGTGGCCCGGGGGGGAGCTGGCAATGAGCAGTTCTTC	CASLSLVARGGAGNEQFF
TRBJ2-4	TRBV6-5	-	TRBD1	TGTGCCAGCAGAGGGGCGGGACAGGGCGGCATTCAGTACTTC	CASRGAGQGGIQYF
TRBJ1-2	TRBV7-8	-	TRBD1	TGTGCCAGCAGCTTAAAGTCAGGGGGAGGACCCTATGGCTACACCTTC	CASSLKSGGGPYGYTF
TRBJ2-4	TRBV29-1	many	-	TGCAGCGTTGAAGACGAGGGGGATGGGCAAAACATTCAGTACTTC	CSVEDEGDGQNIQYF
TRBJ2-1	TRBV7-9	few	TRBD1	TGTGCCAGCCTGGACAGGGGAAATGAGCAGTTCTTC	CASLDRGNEQFF
TRBJ2-2	TRBV4-2	few	-	TGTGCCAGCAGCCAAGAGATAATCAGGGGTGGGGAGCTGTTTTTT	CASSQEIIRGGELFF
TRBJ2-7	TRBV29-1	-	TRBD2	TGCAGCGTTCTTGGCGGGGGGAACTACGAGCAGTACTTC	CSVLGGGNYEQYF
TRBJ1-5	TRBV28	few	-	TGTGCCAGCAGTTCGTGGGCCCTATCAAATCAGCCCCAGCATTTT	CASSSWALSNQPQHF
TRBJ2-3	TRBV2	few	TRBD2	TGTGCCAGCAGTGGTTTAGCGGGGGCCATTAGCACAGATACGCAGTATTTT	CASSGLAGAISTDTQYF
TRBJ1-1	TRBV12-3/TRBV12-4	many	-	TGTGCCAGCAGTTTGTCGGTGGGCACTGAAGCTTTCTTT	CASSLSVGTEAFF
TRBJ2-7	TRBV20-1	many	TRBD2	TGCAGTGCCAGGACTAGCGGGGACTCCTACGAGCAGTACTTC	CSARTSGDSYEQYF
TRBJ1-1	TRBV28	many	-	TGTGCCAGCAGCCGAACAGGGAGTCGGACTGAAGCTTTCTTT	CASSRTGSRTEAFF
TRBJ2-5	TRBV5-1	many	-	TGCGCCAGCAGCTTGGACAGGGTGGAGACCCAGTACTTC	CASSLDRVETQYF
TRBJ1-5	TRBV29-1	few	-	TGCAGCGCCAGGAACGGAGGACCATATAGCAATCAGCCCCAGCATTTT	CSARNGGPYSNQPQHF
TRBJ2-2	TRBV10-3	many	TRBD2	TGTGCCATCAGTGAGAGGAGCGGGGGCCTTAACACCGGGGAGCTGTTTTTT	CAISERSGGLNTGELFF
TRBJ2-3	TRBV4-3	few	TRBD2	TGCGCCAGCAGCCAAGTTAGCGGGGGGGCCACAGATACGCAGTATTTT	CASSQVSGGATDTQYF
TRBJ2-7	TRBV7-8	many	-	TGTGCCAGCAGCACACCCGACAGGATCTACGAGCAGTACTTC	CASSTPDRIYEQYF
TRBJ2-5	TRBV15	many	TRBD2	TGTGCCACCAGCAGAGGTGGACTAGCGGGGCAAGAGACCCAGTACTTC	CATSRGGLAGQETQYF
TRBJ2-3	TRBV2	few	TRBD2	TGTGCCACTTCTGGAGGACTAGAAGGACCTAGACACACAGATACGCAGTATTTT	CATSGGLEGPRHTDTQYF
TRBJ2-3	TRBV12-3/TRBV12-4	many	-	TGTGCCAGCAGTCCCCGACCCCCCACAGATACGCAGTATTTT	CASSPRPPTDTQYF
TRBJ1-5	TRBV11-2	many	-	TGTGCCAGCAGCCTCGATCGGAATCAGCCCCAGCATTTT	CASSLDRNQPQHF
TRBJ2-2	TRBV7-3	many	-	TGTGCCAGCAGCCCACAGAACACCGGGGAGCTGTTTTTT	CASSPQNTGELFF
TRBJ1-2	TRBV3-1	many	-	TGTGCCAGCAGCCAAGGGGGGATCTATGGCTACACCTTC	CASSQGGIYGYTF
TRBJ2-1	TRBV20-1	few	TRBD2	TGCAGTGCAGCTAGAGAGCAGCGGGGGCTCCACAATGAGCAGTTCTTC	CSAAREQRGLHNEQFF
TRBJ2-3	TRBV20-1	many	TRBD1	TGCAGTGCCGGAGACAGGGGGCTCACAGATACGCAGTATTTT	CSAGDRGLTDTQYF
TRBJ1-5	TRBV7-9	many	TRBD1	TGTGCCAGCAGCACCCCGCCCGGGACAGACAATCAGCCCCAGCATTTT	CASSTPPGTDNQPQHF
TRBJ2-2	TRBV24-1	many	-	TGTGCCACCGCACAGGGAAACGCCGGGGAGCTGTTTTTT	CATAQGNAGELFF
TRBJ1-4	TRBV28	-	-	TGTGCCAGCAGGTCAGGGGTTGAGTATGAAAAACTGTTTTTT	CASRSGVEYEKLFF
TRBJ2-1	TRBV15	many	TRBD1	TGTGCCACCAGCAGAGAGGGGACAGGGCGCAATGAGCAGTTCTTC	CATSREGTGRNEQFF
TRBJ2-7	TRBV7-9	many	TRBD1	TGTGCCAGCAGCCCGGGGACAGGGGCCCCGTACGAGCAGTACTTC	CASSPGTGAPYEQYF
TRBJ1-2	TRBV7-9	many	-	TGTGCCAGCAGCCCGTTAGGGGAACGGGGCTACACCTTC	CASSPLGERGYTF
TRBJ1-5	TRBV29-1	-	-	TGCAGCGTTGGGTACAGTAAGGGCCAGCCCCAGCATTTT	CSVGYSKGQPQHF
TRBJ1-2	TRBV25-1	many	-	TGTGCCAGCAGCGACATGGGACGAGGGGAAGCTAACTATGGCTACACCTTC	CASSDMGRGEANYGYTF
TRBJ2-1	TRBV28	few	TRBD2	TGTGCCAGCAGTTCACCCGGCGGGGGGCCGCACAATGAGCAGTTCTTC	CASSSPGGGPHNEQFF
TRBJ1-5	TRBV6-6	-	-	TGTGCCAGCAGTTACTCGGAGGGGCGTCAGCCCCAGCATTTT	CASSYSEGRQPQHF
TRBJ1-5	TRBV7-9	many	-	TGTGCCAGCAGCTCAGACAACAGCAATCAGCCCCAGCATTTT	CASSSDNSNQPQHF
TRBJ1-2	TRBV7-9	-	TRBD1	TGTGCCAGCAGCTTATTCTCCCCGGGACAGGGGAATGGCTACACCTTC	CASSLFSPGQGNGYTF
TRBJ1-2	TRBV7-2	many	TRBD1	TGTGCCAGCAGCAGACCGGGACAGGTCTACACCTTC	CASSRPGQVYTF
TRBJ1-1	TRBV20-1	-	-	TGCAGTGCTCCCATTAGACGGCCTGGGGCAGGCAAAACTGAAGCTTTCTTT	CSAPIRRPGAGKTEAFF
TRBJ1-2	TRBV7-2	many	TRBD1	TGTGCCAGCAGCGTAACGACAGGGACAGCTAACTATGGCTACACCTTC	CASSVTTGTANYGYTF
TRBJ2-2	TRBV7-9	few	-	TGTGCCAGCAGCTTTGTCACGGAGAACACCGGGGAGCTGTTTTTT	CASSFVTENTGELFF
TRBJ1-1	TRBV12-3/TRBV12-4	many	-	TGTGCCAGCAGCCTCTCTGGGACACCGAACACTGAAGCTTTCTTT	CASSLSGTPNTEAFF
TRBJ1-6	TRBV7-9	many	-	TGTGCCAGCAGCGAATTCTCCGGGCCGCTCCACTTT	CASSEFSGPLHF
TRBJ2-5	TRBV6-5	few	-	TGTGCCAGCAGTTACTCAGGGGACCAAGAGACCCAGTACTTC	CASSYSGDQETQYF